What follows describes a single T cell receptor beta chain. Antigen specificity is unknown. The data were taken from a study of T cells in narcolepsy. Findings of the study overall: Reportedly, autoreactive clonotypes were serially detected in patients' blood but not controls'. Autoreactive clone sequences were missing from some blood memory CD4+ repertoires. HCRT-specific and TRIB2-specific autoreactive clonotypes appeared among same-patient CSF and blood CD4+ clonotypes.

Assay: immunoSEQ multiplex PCR; the TCRdb copy retains only in-frame clones and omits some. The table lists 11,000 or so clones, around 94% of them singletons. The CDR3 totals 16 residues. Germline assignment: CDR1 SGDLS and CDR2 YYNGEE. The V segment lost 6 bases and the J segment 3 bases; nucleotides outside the gene matches: 8. The clonotype comes from a human donor with narcolepsy. The sequencing input was CD45RA- memory CD4+ T cells from PBMCs. The chain is built from TRBV9 and TRBJ2-6; 8 bases map to TRBD2. DNA of the CDR3: TGTGCCAGCACCCCGGGAGGGGGAATTGGGGCCAACGTCCTGACTTTC. Amino acid sequence: CASTPGGGIGANVLTF.